These 10 T cell receptor beta chains were all obtained from the same sample, sequenced in a study of CD8+ T cells in alopecia areata. The treatment was: oral pan-JAK inhibitor, 5-10 mg twice daily. cDNA reverse transcribed from extracted RNA served as the sequencing template. Sequencing was performed with immunoSEQ multiplex PCR; in TCRdb, only in-frame clones are kept and a portion is missing. The sample lists about 220,000 clones, 50% to 70% occurring once. Material: CD4+ T cells sorted from blood, obtained at week 4, from a patient treated with tofacitinib. The origin of the receptors is a human donor with alopecia areata.

This chain links TRBV19 with TRBJ1-2, with a possible D match to TRBD1 (6 bases). CDR1 and CDR2 (germline): LNHDA, SQIVND (reference sequence). V lost 2 bases to trimming and J lost 4 bases, with 14 bases between them. The CDR3 extends over 15 amino acids. Here the CDR3 reads CASSITGTSGYGYTF. CDR3 DNA: TGTGCCAGTAGTATAACCGGGACATCAGGCTATGGCTACACCTTC.

The rearrangement uses TRBV29-1 and TRBJ1-1; 7 nucleotides agree with TRBD1. The CDR3 covers 12 residues. Germline CDR1 and CDR2: SQVTM and ANQGSEA. V gave up 1 base and J gave up 10 bases; unmatched junction bases: 6. The CDR3 bases are TGCAGCGTTGAAGGGACAGGTTTGGGAGCTTTCTTT. Residues: CSVEGTGLGAFF.

Comment on this clone: One end of the junction is discordant with germline, which a read error may explain. V usage is TRBV5-6 and J usage is TRBJ1-3; no firm D call. This CDR3 has 15 amino acids. Germline lookup yields CDR1 SGHDT and CDR2 YYEEEE. The CDR3 sequence: CASTLGGSNGNTIYF. The CDR3 DNA is TGTGCCAGCACCTTGGGCGGGTCTAATGGAAACACCATATATTTT.

The chain carries TRBV6-1 and TRBJ2-3; TRBD2 agrees at 7 bases. V lost 6 bases to trimming and J lost 6 bases; unmatched junction nucleotides: 9. The length of the CDR3 is 14 residues. The V gene's germline CDR1 is MNHNS and CDR2 SASEGT. CDR3 coding DNA: TGTGCCAGCAGCGACCGACTAGCTTATGATACGCAGTATTTT. Translating it yields CASSDRLAYDTQYF.

The sample holds a few counts of this clone. One end of the junction varies from germline; a read error may be responsible. This rearrangement joins TRBV15 to TRBJ1-2; D is undetermined. The germline CDR1 and CDR2 sequences are LNHNV and YYDKDF (reference sequence). This CDR3 is built from 14 residues. The CDR3 DNA sequence: TGTGCCACCAGCGGAGACGTGCGGAACTATGGCTACACCTTC. Amino acids: CATSGDVRNYGYTF.

V and J are TRBV9 and TRBJ2-5, with 10 bases lining up with TRBD2. Germline CDR1 and CDR2: SGDLS and YYNGEE. V was clipped by 4 bases and J by 3 bases; unmatched bases: 6. CDR3 length: 15 residues. The CDR3 sequence: CASSPGTSVKETQYF. The CDR3 bases are TGTGCCAGCAGCCCCGGGACTAGCGTAAAAGAGACCCAGTACTTC.

This chain uses TRBV9 with TRBJ2-7, with 7 bases identical to TRBD2. This CDR3 region has 13 residues. Trimming removed 3 bases from V and 5 bases from J; junction bases left unmatched: 5. The germline V gene encodes CDR1 SGDLS and CDR2 YYNGEE. CDR3 loop: CASSGGREDEQYF. CDR3 nucleotide sequence: TGTGCCAGCAGCGGAGGGAGGGAGGACGAGCAGTACTTC.

The chain couples TRBV27 to TRBJ1-5, with 7 bases aligning to TRBD1. Germline loops: CDR1 MNHEY, CDR2 SMNVEV (reference sequence). V lost 6 bases and J lost 3; bases outside the gene matches: 14. This CDR3 contains 17 residues. The chain's CDR3 is CASSRTSGQSHNQPQHF. CDR3 in DNA: TGTGCCAGCAGCCGAACCTCGGGACAGAGCCACAATCAGCCCCAGCATTTT.

The CDR3 DNA is TGTGCCAGCAGCTTTTTACAGGGAGAAGGCGAGCAGTACTTC. It encodes CASSFLQGEGEQYF. The chain joins TRBV7-2 to TRBJ2-7; D is perhaps TRBD1 (6 bases). The V and J ends lost 3 bases and 6 bases respectively, with 15 bases between them. This CDR3 region has 14 residues. CDR1 and CDR2 (germline): SGHTA, FQGNSA.

The V gene is TRBV30, the J gene TRBJ2-7; maybe TRBD2 (5 bases). CDR1 GTSNPN and CDR2 SVGIG come from the germline V gene (reference sequence). Trimming removed 1 base at V and 1 base at J, with 8 bases between. The CDR3 spans 13 residues. CDR3 sequence: CAWSGETSYEQYF. DNA of the CDR3: TGTGCCTGGAGTGGGGAGACGTCCTACGAGCAGTACTTC.